The rows below give T cell receptor beta chains drawn from one sample of a study of blood T cell repertoires in COVID-19. Sequencing was performed with immunoSEQ multiplex PCR; in TCRdb, only in-frame clones are kept and a portion is missing. This table holds around 430,000 clones, more than 75% found once. Material: PBMCs or T cells enriched from blood (not recorded which). These receptors originate from a woman in her forties or fifties who had recovered from COVID-19. The CDR3 runs from the conserved cysteine through the conserved F or W. The D gene is left open where the match is weak. Expanded clones get a size class; other rows say once, few or many, or leave the size out.

D gene	CDR3 length	V gene	J gene	clone size	CDR3 DNA	CDR3 protein
.	13	TRBV27	TRBJ2-5	once	TGTGCCAGCAGACAGGGAGAGCGAGGGACCCAGTACTTC	CASRQGERGTQYF
TRBD2	16	TRBV7-3	TRBJ2-1	.	TGTGCCAGCAGTTCTAGCAGCGGGGGGCGCGGGCATGAGCAGTTCTTC	CASSSSSGGRGHEQFF
TRBD1	13	TRBV28	TRBJ1-5	.	TGTGCCTCCGGGACAGGACTCAATCAGCCCCAGCATTTT	CASGTGLNQPQHF
.	13	TRBV2	TRBJ2-7	.	TGTGCCAGCAGTGTGCGGGTGTCCTACGAGCAGTACTTC	CASSVRVSYEQYF
.	15	TRBV27	TRBJ1-4	.	TGTGCCAGCAGTCTCGGGTGGCAGCAAAATGAAAAACTGTTTTTT	CASSLGWQQNEKLFF
.	12	TRBV19	TRBJ1-6	.	TGTGCCACGGGTTACAGGGACTCACCCCTCCACTTT	CATGYRDSPLHF
TRBD1	17	TRBV18	TRBJ1-3	.	TGTGCCAGCTCAACGATGGGACAGGGGATTGGAGGAAACACCATATATTTT	CASSTMGQGIGGNTIYF
.	17	TRBV4-3	TRBJ1-3	.	TGCGCCAGCAGCCAAGACTCCACAGGGAGCTCTGGAAACACCATATATTTT	CASSQDSTGSSGNTIYF
TRBD1	14	TRBV28	TRBJ1-5	few	TGTGCCAGCAGCCCGGACAGGTTCAATCAGCCCCAGCATTTT	CASSPDRFNQPQHF
TRBD2	15	TRBV6-5	TRBJ2-7	.	TGTGCCAGCAGTCGGACACCGGGGGGGCATAGCGAGCAGTACTTC	CASSRTPGGHSEQYF
TRBD1	16	TRBV3-1/TRBV3-2	TRBJ1-2	.	TGTGCCAGCAGCCAAGAGTCCGGACAGGGGGCATATGGCTACACCTTC	CASSQESGQGAYGYTF
TRBD2	15	TRBV5-1	TRBJ2-1	.	TGCGCCAGCAGCCTGAGCGGGGAAGTCTACAATGAGCAGTTCTTC	CASSLSGEVYNEQFF
TRBD1	14	TRBV6-1	TRBJ1-4	.	TGTGCCAGCAGTGACGACAGGGGTGGAGAAAAACTGTTTTTT	CASSDDRGGEKLFF
.	15	TRBV5-1	TRBJ1-2	once	TGCGCCAGCAGCCCCGACGGCGCGACAGGATATGGCTACACCTTC	CASSPDGATGYGYTF
.	15	TRBV18	TRBJ1-4	.	TGTGCCAGCTCACTAAGCGGGACTCTCAATGAAAAACTGTTTTTT	CASSLSGTLNEKLFF
.	13	TRBV7-9	TRBJ1-1	.	TGTGCCAGCAGTAAAACTGAGGACAGTGAAGCTTTCTTT	CASSKTEDSEAFF
.	15	TRBV5-4	TRBJ1-2	.	TGTGCCAGCAGCCAAGGACAGCAACCAACCTATGGCTACACCTTC	CASSQGQQPTYGYTF
TRBD1	15	TRBV28	TRBJ1-5	.	TGTGCCACCAAGACAGGGGAGGGTAGCAATCAGCCCCAGCATTTT	CATKTGEGSNQPQHF
.	14	TRBV5-6	TRBJ1-1	once	TGTGCCAGCAGCCAGGGACTCATGAACACTGAAGCTTTCTTT	CASSQGLMNTEAFF
.	16	TRBV18	TRBJ1-5	.	TGTGCCAGCTCACCTCGGGGGGCTGTCGGCAATCAGCCCCAGCATTTT	CASSPRGAVGNQPQHF
TRBD1	17	TRBV19	TRBJ1-5	.	TGTGCCAGTAGCTCAAGCCCGGACAGGTCTTTCAATCAGCCCCAGCATTTT	CASSSSPDRSFNQPQHF
TRBD1	14	TRBV19	TRBJ1-5	.	TGTGCCAGTATGTCACAGGGGGCAATCCAGCCCCAGCATTTT	CASMSQGAIQPQHF
.	13	TRBV6-5	TRBJ1-2	.	TGTGCCAGCAGCATCACAGGGAACTATGGCTACACCTTC	CASSITGNYGYTF
TRBD1	16	TRBV19	TRBJ1-6	.	TGTGCCAGTAGCCTTAGGGGACAGGGGGCGAAATCACCCCTCCACTTT	CASSLRGQGAKSPLHF
TRBD1	16	TRBV7-2	TRBJ1-3	.	TGTGCCAGCAGGTTTACAGGGGGGCCACCTGGAAACACCATATATTTT	CASRFTGGPPGNTIYF
.	13	TRBV5-1	TRBJ1-2	.	TGCGCCAGCAGCTTGGGCGGAGGGAATGGCTACACCTTC	CASSLGGGNGYTF
.	14	TRBV5-1	TRBJ2-7	once	TGCGCCAGCAGCCAGCAAGACGGCGGGGACGAGCAGTACTTC	CASSQQDGGDEQYF
.	14	TRBV2	TRBJ2-2	.	TGTGCCAGCAAGGGCTCCCGGGGGTTCGGGGAGCTGTTTTTT	CASKGSRGFGELFF
TRBD2	17	TRBV4-1	TRBJ2-3	.	TGCGCCAGCAGCCAAGATCCTAGCGGATCTAGCACAGATACGCAGTATTTT	CASSQDPSGSSTDTQYF
.	16	TRBV18	TRBJ1-5	.	TGTGCCAGCTCACCACAGGGGGTTAATAGCAATCAGCCCCAGCATTTT	CASSPQGVNSNQPQHF
.	16	TRBV10-3	TRBJ2-5	.	TGTGCCATCAGTGAGAGTCAGGGTCTGGGTTGGGAGACCCAGTACTTC	CAISESQGLGWETQYF
.	15	TRBV25-1	TRBJ1-2	.	TGTGCCAGCAGTGAATATGGTGGCCCAGGTGGCGGCTACACCTTC	CASSEYGGPGGGYTF
TRBD1	14	TRBV4-1	TRBJ1-2	.	TGCGCCAGCAGCCTAGGACAGGGGGGGTATGGCTACACCTTC	CASSLGQGGYGYTF
.	15	TRBV3-1/TRBV3-2	TRBJ2-5	.	TGTGCCAGCAGCCCCTTGGACTGGTACCAAGAGACCCAGTACTTC	CASSPLDWYQETQYF
TRBD1	17	TRBV30	TRBJ1-3	.	TGTGCCTGGAGAAGGGGGACAGGGGGCTTATTAGGAAACACCATATATTTT	CAWRRGTGGLLGNTIYF
TRBD1	15	TRBV5-1	TRBJ2-7	.	TGCGCCAGCAGACCAACAACACTAGGACAGGTCGAGCAGTACTTC	CASRPTTLGQVEQYF
.	14	TRBV6-5	TRBJ1-5	.	TGTGCCAGCAGCTTGGGGAAAGGAGGTCAGCCCCAGCATTTT	CASSLGKGGQPQHF
.	16	TRBV7-6	TRBJ2-5	.	TGTGCCAGCAGCTTAGCGCTGGACAGCGGAAAAGAGACCCAGTACTTC	CASSLALDSGKETQYF
.	13	TRBV6-5	TRBJ1-2	.	TGTGCCAGCGGCGGGGGCCGAAACTATGGCTACACCTTC	CASGGGRNYGYTF
TRBD1	16	TRBV9	TRBJ2-3	.	TGTGCCAGCAGCGCTCTTACCGGGACAGGGGCAGATACGCAGTATTTT	CASSALTGTGADTQYF
.	15	TRBV5-5	TRBJ1-1	once	TGTGCCAGCAGCTTGTGGATGCTAGGGAACACTGAAGCTTTCTTT	CASSLWMLGNTEAFF
.	14	TRBV6-5	TRBJ1-1	.	TGTGCCAGCAGTTACTCGAGTCGGTCCACTGAAGCTTTCTTT	CASSYSSRSTEAFF
TRBD2	13	TRBV7-2	TRBJ2-7	.	TGTGCCAGCAGGTTACTAGCGGGGTACGAGCAGTACTTC	CASRLLAGYEQYF
.	12	TRBV11-2	TRBJ1-3	.	TGTGCCAGCAGCTCCCGACGGGACACCATATATTTT	CASSSRRDTIYF
.	11	TRBV6-1	TRBJ1-1	once	TGTGCCAGTAGTGACAGGTTTGAAGCTTTCTTT	CASSDRFEAFF
TRBD2	16	TRBV7-2	TRBJ2-1	.	TGTGCCAGCAGCTTACTATCGTGGGGCGGGGGGAGTGCGCAGTTCTTC	CASSLLSWGGGSAQFF
TRBD1	17	TRBV4-1	TRBJ1-2	.	TGCGCCAGCAGCCGAGGAAGGGACAGGCGGATTAACTATGGCTACACCTTC	CASSRGRDRRINYGYTF